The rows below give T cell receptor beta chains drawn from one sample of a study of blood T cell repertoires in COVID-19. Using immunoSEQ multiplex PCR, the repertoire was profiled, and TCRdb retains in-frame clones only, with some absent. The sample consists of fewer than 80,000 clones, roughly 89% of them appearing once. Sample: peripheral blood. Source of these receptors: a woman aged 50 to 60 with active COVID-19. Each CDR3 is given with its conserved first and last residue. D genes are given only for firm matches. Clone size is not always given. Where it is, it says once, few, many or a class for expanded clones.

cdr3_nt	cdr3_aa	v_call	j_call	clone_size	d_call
TGTGCCAGCAGCTCGAGCGAAAACTATGGCTACACCTTC	CASSSSENYGYTF	TRBV7-9	TRBJ1-2	-	-
TGTGCCAGCTCACCTGCTACTAGCGGGCCGAGAGGGACCGGGGAGCTGTTTTTT	CASSPATSGPRGTGELFF	TRBV18	TRBJ2-2	-	TRBD2
TGTGCCAGCAGCCAACGGACTAGCGGGAGGAACAATGAGCAGTTCTTC	CASSQRTSGRNNEQFF	TRBV3-1/TRBV3-2	TRBJ2-1	-	TRBD2
TGTGCCAGTAGTACTCCAGGACAGGGAAGGTCCTACGAGCAGTACTTC	CASSTPGQGRSYEQYF	TRBV19	TRBJ2-7	-	TRBD1
TGTGCCAGCTCCCCCCGAGGTCAAGAGACCCAGTACTTC	CASSPRGQETQYF	TRBV18	TRBJ2-5	once	-
TGTGCCAGCAGCGCAGCGGGAGGCCAAGCAGATACGCAGTATTTT	CASSAAGGQADTQYF	TRBV9	TRBJ2-3	few	TRBD2
TGTGCCAGCTCACCACAGCAACAGGAGTCCTACGAGCAGTACTTC	CASSPQQQESYEQYF	TRBV18	TRBJ2-7	-	-
TGTGCCAGCAGCCCAAGCAGGGCAGCTTTGTACGAGCAGTACTTC	CASSPSRAALYEQYF	TRBV7-3	TRBJ2-7	-	-
TGTGCCAGCTCATCCCTCAGGGGAGAGACTGAAGCTTTCTTT	CASSSLRGETEAFF	TRBV18	TRBJ1-1	once	-
TGTGCCAGCAGCCTGACAGCAAACCCCTCCTACAATGAGCAGTTCTTC	CASSLTANPSYNEQFF	TRBV7-3	TRBJ2-1	-	-
TGTGCCAGCTCACCACCGCCCAGCGGGGATAACAATGAGCAGTTCTTC	CASSPPPSGDNNEQFF	TRBV18	TRBJ2-1	-	TRBD2
TGTGCCAGCAGTCCACAAGGGGGGGTAAACATTCAGTACTTC	CASSPQGGVNIQYF	TRBV2	TRBJ2-4	-	-
TGTGCCAGCAGCTTGGGCGGACTAGCCGCGAACACCGGGGAGCTGTTTTTT	CASSLGGLAANTGELFF	TRBV5-4	TRBJ2-2	few	TRBD2
TGTGCCAGCAGTTCACTCGGGGAGGGGACCGCCTACGAGCAGTACTTC	CASSSLGEGTAYEQYF	TRBV28	TRBJ2-7	-	TRBD2
TGCGCCAGCAGCTTGGCCGTGGGGGCCAATGAGCAGTTCTTC	CASSLAVGANEQFF	TRBV5-1	TRBJ2-1	-	-
TGTGCCAGCAGCCCAGATAATTCACCCCTCCACTTT	CASSPDNSPLHF	TRBV5-4	TRBJ1-6	-	-
TGTGCCGGGGGGGAGTTCAACTATGGCTACACCTTC	CAGGEFNYGYTF	TRBV2	TRBJ1-2	-	-
TGCGCCAGCAGCTCCACAGGGTTTGAGCAGTACTTC	CASSSTGFEQYF	TRBV5-1	TRBJ2-7	-	-
TGTGCCAGCAGCGCCCGGGGACAGGGAACTAGCACAGATACGCAGTATTTT	CASSARGQGTSTDTQYF	TRBV9	TRBJ2-3	-	TRBD1
TGTGCCAGCAGCTTGGACCCGGGGGGCTCTAACTATGGCTACACCTTC	CASSLDPGGSNYGYTF	TRBV5-5	TRBJ1-2	-	-
TGTGCCAGCAGCCAAGACGCGGGAGGACGCTCCTACGAGCAGTACTTC	CASSQDAGGRSYEQYF	TRBV3-1/TRBV3-2	TRBJ2-7	-	TRBD2
TGTGCCAGCAGCCCGACTAGCGGGAGTCCCGGGGAGCTGTTTTTT	CASSPTSGSPGELFF	TRBV27	TRBJ2-2	-	TRBD2
TGTGCCAGCAGCCCTCCGGGACAGGGGGCGGTCGGGGAGCTGTTTTTT	CASSPPGQGAVGELFF	TRBV9	TRBJ2-2	once	TRBD1
TGTGCCAGCAGTTTGAGAGACACTGAAGCTTTCTTT	CASSLRDTEAFF	TRBV28	TRBJ1-1	-	-
TGTGCCAGCAGGACAGGTAGCTCCTATAATTCACCCCTCCACTTT	CASRTGSSYNSPLHF	TRBV25-1	TRBJ1-6	-	-
TGTGCCAGCAGCCAAGAGTCGCGGCAGGGCTACTATGGCTACACCTTC	CASSQESRQGYYGYTF	TRBV4-2	TRBJ1-2	-	-
TGTGCCAGCAGTTCTACTACAGGGGTCGAGCAGTACTTC	CASSSTTGVEQYF	TRBV9	TRBJ2-7	once	TRBD1
TGTGCCAGCAGCAGGACAGGGGAAATGAACACTGAAGCTTTCTTT	CASSRTGEMNTEAFF	TRBV3-1/TRBV3-2	TRBJ1-1	-	TRBD1